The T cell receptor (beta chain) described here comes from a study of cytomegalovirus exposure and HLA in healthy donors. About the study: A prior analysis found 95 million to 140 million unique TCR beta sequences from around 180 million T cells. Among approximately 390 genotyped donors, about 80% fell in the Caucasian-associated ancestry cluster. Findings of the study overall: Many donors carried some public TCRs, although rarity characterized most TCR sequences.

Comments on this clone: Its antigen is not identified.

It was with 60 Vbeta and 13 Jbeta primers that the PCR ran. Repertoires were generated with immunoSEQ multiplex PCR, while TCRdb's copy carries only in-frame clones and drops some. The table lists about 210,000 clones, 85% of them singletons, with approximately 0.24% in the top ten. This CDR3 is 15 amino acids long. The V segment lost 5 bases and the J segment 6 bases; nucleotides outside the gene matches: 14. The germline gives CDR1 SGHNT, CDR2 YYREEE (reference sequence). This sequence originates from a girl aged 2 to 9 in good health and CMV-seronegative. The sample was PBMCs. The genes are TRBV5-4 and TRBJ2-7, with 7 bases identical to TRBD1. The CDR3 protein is CASSFPGQTKTEQYF. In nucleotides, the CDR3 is TGTGCCAGCAGTTTCCCGGGACAGACTAAAACCGAGCAGTACTTC.